The next 20 T cell receptor beta chains were all read from a single sample in a study of identifying expanded T cells in peripheral blood. The protocol was immunoSEQ multiplex PCR, while the TCRdb copy is restricted to in-frame clones and leaves out a portion. The repertoire consists of approximately 130,000 clones, with 86% occurring once and the leading ten covering roughly 7.9%. The sequencing input was blood. These receptors were collected from a person between 18 and 75 years old in good health.

This chain uses TRBV5-1 with TRBJ2-7; a weak D match, TRBD2 (6 bases). The CDR3 loop spans 15 amino acids. Trimming left V 1 base short and J 6 bases short, with 17 bases between. Germline V gene data show CDR1 as SGHRS and CDR2 as YFSETQ. This CDR3 reads CASSLSIFGGGEQYF. CDR3 coding DNA: TGCGCCAGCAGCTTGTCTATTTTCGGGGGAGGCGAGCAGTACTTC.

The rearrangement joins TRBV18 to TRBJ1-3; possibly TRBD1 for D (5 bases). The CDR3 has 14 amino acids. Germline V gene data show CDR1 as KGHSH and CDR2 as LQKENI. V was shortened by 5 bases and J by 0 bases, with 8 bases between the two germline ends. The CDR3 sequence is CASSSGTSGNTIYF. The DNA for the CDR3 is TGTGCCAGCTCATCCGGGACCTCTGGAAACACCATATATTTT.

The chain uses TRBV21-1 and TRBJ2-1; TRBD2, the table's D call, was not compared with the DNA. TRBV21-1 is a pseudogene. CDR3 length: 18 amino acids. The CDR3 region is CASSKRGLAGGFISEQFF. CDR3 DNA: TGTGCCAGCAGCAAAAGGGGACTAGCGGGAGGGTTTATCTCGGAGCAGTTCTTC.

V gene TRBV11-2 combines with J gene TRBJ2-3; tentatively, D is TRBD1 or TRBD2 (6 bases each). The V gene's germline CDR1 is SGHAT and CDR2 FQNNGV. The CDR3 totals 16 residues. V lost 4 bases, J lost 2 bases, and 16 bases lay in between. CDR3 in DNA: TGTGCCAGCAGCTCCTATTTGGGGGGCATCACAGATACGCAGTATTTT. This codes for CASSSYLGGITDTQYF.

V is TRBV5-6 and J is TRBJ1-6; 7 nucleotides agree with TRBD1. Germline-derived CDR1 and CDR2 are SGHDT and YYEEEE. The CDR3 has 17 residues. V lost 1 base, J lost 8 bases, and 12 bases stayed unmatched. CDR3 amino acids: CASSLRPQGGTDSPLHF. The DNA of the CDR3 is TGTGCCAGCAGCTTGAGACCCCAAGGGGGCACGGATTCACCCCTCCACTTT.

The chain joins TRBV6-1 to TRBJ1-5; D uncertain. Germline V CDR1 and CDR2: MNHNS, SASEGT. The CDR3 runs to 13 residues. V was trimmed by 6 bases and J by 2 bases, leaving 8 bases between them. CDR3 loop: CASSPQGNQPQHF. As DNA, the CDR3 is TGTGCCAGCAGCCCCCAAGGCAATCAGCCCCAGCATTTT.

V and J are TRBV5-4 and TRBJ2-7; TRBD2 is a possible D gene (5 bases). Trimming stripped 0 bases from V and 0 bases from J, with 16 bases between. Germline V gene sequence: CDR1 SGHNT, CDR2 YYREEE (reference sequence). The length of the CDR3 is 17 residues. CDR3: CASSLGSGSSSSYEQYF. CDR3 DNA sequence: TGTGCCAGCAGCTTGGGGTCGGGGAGTTCAAGCTCCTACGAGCAGTACTTC. The full variable domain, rest sourced from reference TRBV5-4 and TRBJ2-7, is ETGVTQSPTHLIKTRGQQVTLRCSSQSGHNTVSWYQQALGQGPQFIFQYYREEENGRGNFPPRFSGLQFPNYSSELNVNALELDDSALYLCASSLGSGSSSSYEQYFGPGTRLTVT.

The J gene is TRBJ2-7, the V gene TRBV6-1, with 9 bases lining up with TRBD1. Germline V gene sequence: CDR1 MNHNS, CDR2 SASEGT. The CDR3 totals 16 residues. With 3 bases clipped from V and 2 bases from J, the junction kept 8 bases outside the gene matches. CDR3 region: CASSEPGQGKTYEQYF. The CDR3 nucleotides are TGTGCCAGCAGTGAGCCCGGACAGGGGAAGACCTACGAGCAGTACTTC.

This rearrangement joins TRBV29-1 to TRBJ2-3; D uncertain. The germline V and J ends were trimmed by 6 bases and 2 bases, with 18 bases remaining between them. The CDR3 contains 15 residues. Germline V gives CDR1 SQVTM, CDR2 ANQGSEA. Here the CDR3 DNA reads TGCAGCGTCTCCCCCAGCGTGGCCTACACAGATACGCAGTATTTT. Residues: CSVSPSVAYTDTQYF.

The rearrangement uses TRBV10-3 and TRBJ2-1; 14 positions agree with TRBD2. CDR3 size: 18 residues. V shed 5 bases, J shed 5 bases, and the junction held 11 bases outside the gene matches. The germline V gene encodes CDR1 ENHRY and CDR2 SYGVKD. DNA for the CDR3: TGTGCCATCAGTTTCCCCGGGACTAGCGGGAGACTCAACAATGAGCAGTTCTTC. Protein sequence: CAISFPGTSGRLNNEQFF.

This chain links TRBV2 with TRBJ2-5; D is unresolved. The CDR3 runs to 10 residues. The germline V gene has CDR1 SNHLY and CDR2 FYNNEI. Trimming left V 3 bases short and J 5 bases short, with 1 base between. The chain's CDR3 is CASSDETQYF. The CDR3 DNA is TGTGCCAGCAGTGATGAGACCCAGTACTTC.

V and J are TRBV28 and TRBJ1-5, with 8 bases matching TRBD1. The junction had 10 bases not matched to a gene; V was cut back by 3 bases and J by 3 bases. CDR3 length equals 17 residues. From germline, CDR1 is MDHEN and CDR2 SYDVKM. The CDR3 region has the DNA TGTGCCAGCAGTTTGGGGTGGGGACAGGCCAACAATCAGCCCCAGCATTTT. Protein sequence: CASSLGWGQANNQPQHF.

The gene calls are TRBV5-1 and TRBJ1-1, with unresolved D. This CDR3 has 8 amino acids. The germline V gene has CDR1 SGHRS and CDR2 YFSETQ. The ends were cut back, 10 bases at V and 10 bases at J, with 8 bases in the middle. CDR3 in amino acids: CAPHPAFF. The CDR3 DNA sequence: TGCGCCCCTCACCCAGCTTTCTTT. The variable domain in full, with the rest retrieved from reference TRBV5-1 and TRBJ1-1, is KAGVTQTPRYLIKTRGQQVTLSCSPISGHRSVSWYQQTPGQGLQFLFEYFSETQRNKGNFPGRFSGRQFSNSRSEMNVSTLELGDSALYLCAPHPAFFGQGTRLTVV.

V and J are TRBV5-1 and TRBJ1-6; D remains unclear. This CDR3 comprises 13 residues. Looked up from germline, CDR1 is SGHRS and CDR2 is YFSETQ. V lost 0 bases to trimming and J lost 9 bases, with 7 bases between them. The CDR3: CASSLDRGSPLHF. CDR3 DNA: TGCGCCAGCAGCTTGGATAGAGGTTCACCCCTCCACTTT. Drawing the rest from reference TRBV5-1 and TRBJ1-6, the complete variable domain is KAGVTQTPRYLIKTRGQQVTLSCSPISGHRSVSWYQQTPGQGLQFLFEYFSETQRNKGNFPGRFSGRQFSNSRSEMNVSTLELGDSALYLCASSLDRGSPLHFGNGTRLTVT.

The rearrangement uses TRBV28 and TRBJ2-3, with 12 bases matching TRBD2. Germline V lookup: CDR1 MDHEN, CDR2 SYDVKM. The CDR3 contains 14 residues. V trimming: 7 bases; J trimming: 6 bases; junction bases outside the gene matches: 5. CDR3 nucleotides: TGTGCCAGCAAGACTAGCGGGGGTGGGGATACGCAGTATTTT. This codes for CASKTSGGGDTQYF.

The CDR3 is CASSLRVVGGNEQFF. The CDR3, as DNA: TGTGCCAGCAGCTTAAGGGTGGTTGGAGGCAATGAGCAGTTCTTC. The rearrangement joins TRBV7-2 to TRBJ2-1; weak D call: TRBD2 (5 bases). V was clipped by 2 bases and J by 6 bases, with 14 bases between them. The CDR3 is made up of 15 amino acids. Germline loops: CDR1 SGHTA, CDR2 FQGNSA.

This chain uses TRBV5-8 with TRBJ2-7; 14 bases match TRBD2. J gave up 3 bases and V 4 bases, and 6 bases lay outside the gene matches. The CDR3 totals 16 residues. CDR1 SGHTS and CDR2 YDEGEE come from the germline V gene. The CDR3 DNA is TGTGCCAGCAGCCAAGGAGGGACTAGCGGGGGCTACGAGCAGTACTTC. Amino acids: CASSQGGTSGGYEQYF.

The CDR3: CAWSVDSYYGYTF. The CDR3 DNA sequence: TGTGCCTGGAGTGTCGACAGCTACTATGGCTACACCTTC. The V and J genes are TRBV30 and TRBJ1-2; tentatively, D is TRBD1 (5 bases). V was cut by 0 bases and J by 3 bases, with 8 bases left in between. This CDR3 contains 13 residues. Germline lookup yields CDR1 GTSNPN and CDR2 SVGIG (reference sequence).

This clone has just a few counts. V is TRBV30 and J is TRBJ2-5, with D possibly being TRBD2 (7 bases). Per germline, CDR1 GTSNPN and CDR2 SVGIG (reference sequence). Trimming removed 5 bases at V and 0 bases at J, with 13 bases between. CDR3 length: 14 residues. The CDR3 DNA sequence: TGTGCCTGGGAAGGGGGGGCCCACCAAGAGACCCAGTACTTC. Protein sequence: CAWEGGAHQETQYF.

The chain recombines TRBV7-2 with TRBJ1-1; D gene unclear. Trimming took off 4 bases at V and 4 bases at J, with 7 bases between the two ends. Per germline, CDR1 SGHTA and CDR2 FQGNSA. CDR3 length equals 12 residues. The CDR3 here is CASSSRITEAFF. In DNA form, the CDR3 reads TGTGCCAGCAGCTCCCGCATCACTGAAGCTTTCTTT.